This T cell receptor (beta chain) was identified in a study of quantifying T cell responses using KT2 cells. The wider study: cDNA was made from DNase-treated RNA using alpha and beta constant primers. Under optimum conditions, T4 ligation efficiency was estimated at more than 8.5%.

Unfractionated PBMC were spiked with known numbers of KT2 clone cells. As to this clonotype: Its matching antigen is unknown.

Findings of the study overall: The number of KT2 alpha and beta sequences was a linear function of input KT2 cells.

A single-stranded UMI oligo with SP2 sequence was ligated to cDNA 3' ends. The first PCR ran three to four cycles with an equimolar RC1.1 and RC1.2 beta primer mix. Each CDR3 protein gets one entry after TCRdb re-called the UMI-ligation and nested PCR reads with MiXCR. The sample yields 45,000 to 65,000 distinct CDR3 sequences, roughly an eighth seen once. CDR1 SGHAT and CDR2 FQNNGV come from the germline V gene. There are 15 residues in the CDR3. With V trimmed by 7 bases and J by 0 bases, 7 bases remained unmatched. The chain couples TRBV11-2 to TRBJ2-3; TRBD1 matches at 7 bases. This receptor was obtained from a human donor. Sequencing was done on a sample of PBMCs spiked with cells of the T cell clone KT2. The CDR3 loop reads CASTSGTASTDTQYF. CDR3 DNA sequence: TGTGCCAGCACCTCCGGGACAGCTAGCACAGATACGCAGTATTTT.